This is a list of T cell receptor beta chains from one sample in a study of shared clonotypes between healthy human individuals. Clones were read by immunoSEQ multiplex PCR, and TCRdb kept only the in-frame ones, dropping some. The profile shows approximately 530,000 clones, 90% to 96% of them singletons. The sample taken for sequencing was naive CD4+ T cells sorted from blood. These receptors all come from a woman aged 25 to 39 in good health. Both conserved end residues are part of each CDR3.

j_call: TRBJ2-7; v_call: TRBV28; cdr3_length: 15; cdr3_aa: CASSFSQTASYEQYF
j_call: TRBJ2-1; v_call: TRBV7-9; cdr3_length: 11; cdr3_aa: CASSTYNEQFF
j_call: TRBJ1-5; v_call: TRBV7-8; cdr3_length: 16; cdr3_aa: CASSFQGARSNQPQHF
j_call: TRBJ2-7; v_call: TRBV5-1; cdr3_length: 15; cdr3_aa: CASSKGTSGSYEQYF
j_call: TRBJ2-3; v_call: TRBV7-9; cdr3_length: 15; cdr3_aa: CASSSRGRITDTQYF
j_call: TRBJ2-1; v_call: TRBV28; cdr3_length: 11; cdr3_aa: CASIRYNEQFF
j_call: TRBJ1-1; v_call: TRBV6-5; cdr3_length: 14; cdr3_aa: CASSYDPGRTEAFF
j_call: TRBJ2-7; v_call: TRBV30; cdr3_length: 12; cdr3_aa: CALLGPGYEQYF
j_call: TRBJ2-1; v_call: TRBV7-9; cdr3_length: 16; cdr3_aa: CASTKSTGRRNEGQFF
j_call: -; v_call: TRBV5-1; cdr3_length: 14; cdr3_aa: CASSLAQADYEQYF
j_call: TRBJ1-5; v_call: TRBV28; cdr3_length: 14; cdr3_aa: CASSGGLAREPQHF
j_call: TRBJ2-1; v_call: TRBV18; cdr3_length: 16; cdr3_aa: CASSPDLAGLYNEQFF
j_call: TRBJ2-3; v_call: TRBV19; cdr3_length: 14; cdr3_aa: CASMQRGILDTQYF
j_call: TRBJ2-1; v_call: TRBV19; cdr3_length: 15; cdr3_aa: CASSGGRGLLWEQFF
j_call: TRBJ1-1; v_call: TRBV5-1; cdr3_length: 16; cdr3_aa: CASSLQSIQGGTEAFF
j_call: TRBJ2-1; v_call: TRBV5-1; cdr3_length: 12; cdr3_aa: CASSLGSNEQFF